This T cell receptor beta chain was recorded in a study of blood T cell repertoires in COVID-19. The protocol was immunoSEQ multiplex PCR, while the TCRdb copy is restricted to in-frame clones and leaves out a portion. The data contain about 70,000 clones, 86% of them singletons. This CDR3 has 13 amino acids. The V gene's germline CDR1 is SQVTM and CDR2 ANQGSEA. Trimming removed 4 bases from V and 7 bases from J, with 17 bases in between. This chain connects TRBV29-1 to TRBJ2-7, with D possibly TRBD2 on 6 matching bases. The clonotype was recovered from a woman aged 55-69 years with acute or convalescent COVID-19. The sample taken for sequencing was peripheral blood. CDR3 protein: CSVGLGVGREQYF. For the CDR3, the DNA is TGCAGCGTTGGATTAGGAGTGGGGAGGGAGCAGTACTTC.